The TCR beta chain described here comes from a study of post-analysis software for immune sequencing data. Study context: The study covered relapsing-remitting, secondary progressive and progressive-relapsing courses of multiple sclerosis.

Libraries were made from TCR beta cDNA, and they carried unique molecular identifiers. In TCRdb, the PCR reads were re-called with MiXCR into one record per CDR3 protein. The sample carries about 460,000 distinct CDR3 sequences, roughly 45% recorded once. This clonotype was sampled from a girl between 10 and 17 years old with multiple sclerosis. Sequencing was carried out using blood.

Here the CDR3 reads CATSRGWTAPNTEAFF. The CDR3 DNA is TGTGCCACCAGCAGAGGTTGGACAGCACCGAACACTGAAGCTTTCTTT. The chain carries TRBV15 and TRBJ1-1; weak D call: TRBD1 (6 bases). Germline V lookup: CDR1 LNHNV, CDR2 YYDKDF (reference sequence). The V and J ends lost 1 base and 1 base respectively, with 13 bases between them. The CDR3 is 16 amino acids.